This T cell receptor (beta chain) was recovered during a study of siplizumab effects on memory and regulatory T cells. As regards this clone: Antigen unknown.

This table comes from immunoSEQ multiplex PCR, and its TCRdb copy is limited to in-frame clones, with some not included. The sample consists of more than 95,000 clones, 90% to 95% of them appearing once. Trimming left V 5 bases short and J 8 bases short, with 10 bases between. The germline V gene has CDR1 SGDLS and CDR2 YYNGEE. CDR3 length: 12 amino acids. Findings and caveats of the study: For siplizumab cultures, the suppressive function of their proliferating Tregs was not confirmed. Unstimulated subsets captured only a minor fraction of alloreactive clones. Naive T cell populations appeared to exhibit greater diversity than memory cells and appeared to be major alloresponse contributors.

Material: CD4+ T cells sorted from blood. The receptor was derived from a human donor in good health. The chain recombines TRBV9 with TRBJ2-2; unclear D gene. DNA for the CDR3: TGTGCCAGCAGTTATCAGGCTGGGGAGCTGTTTTTT. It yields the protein CASSYQAGELFF.